The entry below describes one TCR beta chain. Its recognized antigen is unknown. At one of its ends the junction is not consistent with the germline gene, which may arise from a read error. The data originate from a study of T-cell memory formation after mild COVID-19 (dated by TCRdb to about 2021). Concerning the study at large: Most TCR sequence clusters were specific to one of the two donors. T-cell clones expanding and contracting after mild COVID-19 in a couple of donors were tracked by longitudinal TCRalpha and TCRbeta repertoire sequencing. The cohort was made up of two young adult volunteers, one female and one male, who were previously healthy. Broad study findings and their caveats: Contracting CD4+ clones appeared mostly in the CM and EM memory subsets, whereas CD8+ clones were enriched in EMRA. The study included only a couple of mild cases, and larger cohorts that include severe cases with pre-infection samples were judged to be necessary. Whether the second-wave clones peaking on day 37 were SARS-CoV-2 specific was not confirmed. Some responding clones were found in pre-infection memory, which suggests that pre-existing cross-reactive memory T cells took part in the SARS-CoV-2 response. Clones contracting from day 15 to 85 had balanced CD4/CD8 phenotypes, while a second wave expanding from day 15 to 37 was biased towards CD4+.

PBMCs were isolated by Ficoll-Paque density gradient centrifugation. Sequences MNHEY (CDR1) and SVGAGI (CDR2) are obtained from the germline V gene. Inclusive of the bounding cysteine and phenylalanine, the CDR3 is 16 residues long. Left in the record is the CDR3 DNA by itself, 48 bases read in frame from the first base. The run used an Illumina NovaSeq 6000. Using 5'RACE with constant-segment primers, TCRalpha and TCRbeta cDNA libraries were constructed, with sample barcodes and unique molecular identifiers added in the process. Trizol reagent was used to extract RNA from every sample. Amplification of the libraries took two PCR steps, and the second step added a second sample barcode plus Illumina TruSeq adapters. Libraries were sequenced on an Illumina NovaSeq with 2 x 150 bp paired-end reads. Processing in the source paper ran as follows. Demultiplexing of reads and collapsing into UMI-guided consensus sequences were performed with migec v1.2.7. Using mixcr v2.1.11, the UMI consensuses were aligned to TRA and TRB V and J templates and assembled into clonotypes. A clonotype was counted as expanded or contracted only if both edgeR and NoisET called the change significant, with noise models trained on biological replicates. For edgeR calls, the cutoffs were a false discovery rate-adjusted p below 0.01 and a log2 fold-change threshold of 1. As an exploratory analysis of dynamics, max-normalized trajectories of the 1000 most abundant clonotypes were examined by PCA with hierarchical clustering. The CD4 or CD8 phenotype of responding clones was assigned using the separately sequenced CD4+ and CD8+ repertoires. TCRdb applied fastp at Q25 and MiXCR to the public reads, then kept only in-frame beta chains. Duplicate CDR3 protein sequences are folded into a single record with the most common DNA and genes. These V and J calls rely on TCRdb rather than the paper's analysis. In this sample the table shows 350,000 to 550,000 distinct CDR3 sequences, roughly 18% of which occur a single time. The top ten constitute roughly 21% of the sample.

The origin of this receptor is a man between 18 and 35 years old who had mild COVID-19 (a few samples of this study predate the infection). The sample titles of this study are shuffled in the database, so cell type and time point are left out; the donor was told from shared clones. The sequenced material came from PBMCs or a T cell subset sorted from them (not recorded which). The chain was built from TRBV6-5 and TRBJ2-1, and 10 junctional nucleotides match TRBD2. Here is the DNA: TGTGCCAGCAGTTACTCTAGCGGGGGGCGTCTACAATATCTTCTCTTC. Translated, this is CASSYSSGGRLQYLLF.